Each of the 19 T cell receptor beta chains below was sequenced from the same sample in a study of beta chain features in type 1 diabetes. Their antigen targets remain unknown. The isolated RNA, all of it, was reverse transcribed, so expressed TCRB transcripts were what got sequenced. The repertoire was sequenced with immunoSEQ multiplex PCR; TCRdb's copy has only in-frame clones and lacks some. The sample comprises over 90,000 clones, 25% to 35% of which are singletons, and around 0.5% rests with the top ten. General study findings and limits: Significant though moderate, a shortening of TCRB CDR3s appeared in all four CD4+ subsets of Type 1 diabetes patients.

The specimen was central memory CD4+ T cells from blood. The receptor source for this set is a woman aged 18-30 years with type 1 diabetes.

This clone has just a few counts. V is TRBV5-1 and J is TRBJ2-7, with TRBD1 matching 10 bases. CDR1 is SGHRS, CDR2 YFSETQ, per germline. This CDR3 comprises 14 residues. Losses at the gene ends were 3 bases for V and 5 bases for J; bases not matched to a gene: 5. CDR3: CASSWGDRGNEQYF. In DNA form, the CDR3 reads TGCGCCAGCAGCTGGGGGGACAGGGGCAACGAGCAGTACTTC.

This clone was counted a few times. This sequence joins TRBV2 and TRBJ1-2; TRBD1 matches at 10 bases. J gave up 4 bases and V 6 bases, and 5 bases lay outside the gene matches. Germline V lookup: CDR1 SNHLY, CDR2 FYNNEI. The CDR3 spans 14 residues. In DNA form, the CDR3 reads TGTGCCAGCAGCAGACAGGGGGCGGTCTATGGCTACACCTTC. This sequence encodes CASSRQGAVYGYTF.

V gene TRBV28 combines with J gene TRBJ2-7; TRBD2 aligns across 8 bases. J gave up 7 bases and V 2 bases, and 7 bases lay outside the gene matches. This CDR3 is 14 amino acids long. Per the germline V gene, CDR1 is MDHEN and CDR2 is SYDVKM. CDR3 coding DNA: TGTGCCAGCAGTTTAGGACTAGCTCTGAGTGAGCAGTACTTC. Translated: CASSLGLALSEQYF.

In its sample, this clone was seen a few times. The J gene is TRBJ1-1, the V gene TRBV18; 9 positions match TRBD1. The CDR3 has 15 residues. V was pared by 6 bases and J by 5 bases, with 10 bases of the junction left unmatched. Germline V CDR1 and CDR2: KGHSH, LQKENI. The CDR3 coding sequence is TGTGCCAGCTCGGAAAGGACAGGGGCTGGAACTGAAGCTTTCTTT. Translated: CASSERTGAGTEAFF. Supplemented by reference TRBV18 and TRBJ1-1, the full variable domain reads NAGVMQNPRHLVRRRGQEARLRCSPMKGHSHVYWYRQLPEEGLKFMVYLQKENIIDESGMPKERFSAEFPKEGPSILRIQQVVRGDSAAYFCASSERTGAGTEAFFGQGTRLTVV.

The chain links TRBV19 to TRBJ1-1, with 7 bases identical to TRBD1. V trimming: 6 bases; J trimming: 4 bases; junction bases outside the gene matches: 5. This CDR3 is built from 13 residues. CDR1 and CDR2 (germline): LNHDA, SQIVND (reference sequence). In DNA, the CDR3 is TGTGCCAGTAGATACGACAGGGTCACTGAAGCTTTCTTT. Translated, it gives CASRYDRVTEAFF. The full variable domain, rest sourced from reference TRBV19 and TRBJ1-1, is DGGITQSPKYLFRKEGQNVTLSCEQNLNHDAMYWYRQDPGQGLRLIYYSQIVNDFQKGDIAEGYSVSREKKESFPLTVTSAQKNPTAFYLCASRYDRVTEAFFGQGTRLTVV.

In this sample, this clone turned up a few times. J is TRBJ1-1 and V is TRBV11-1; the D is unclear. Germline assignment: CDR1 SGHAT and CDR2 FQDESV (reference sequence). The CDR3 runs to 13 residues. The V end was cut by 1 base, the J end by 2 bases, with 5 bases between. CDR3 protein: CASSLDRNTEAFF. As DNA, the CDR3 is TGTGCCAGCAGCTTAGACAGAAACACTGAAGCTTTCTTT.

This chain joins TRBV28 and TRBJ2-7; TRBD2 aligns across 7 bases. V shed 3 bases and J 1 base; nucleotides not matched to a gene: 6. The CDR3 spans 15 residues. The germline gives CDR1 MDHEN, CDR2 SYDVKM. The CDR3 spells CASSFRDYSSYEQYF. CDR3 nucleotide sequence: TGTGCCAGCAGTTTCCGGGACTATTCGTCCTACGAGCAGTACTTC.

The chain combines TRBV29-1 with TRBJ2-2; TRBD1 is a possible D gene (7 bases). Germline V CDR1 and CDR2: SQVTM, ANQGSEA. CDR3 size: 17 residues. The V end was cut by 4 bases, the J end by 2 bases, with 20 bases between. DNA of the CDR3: TGCAGCGTTGGCGGGGTCAGTGGACAGGCCAACACCGGGGAGCTGTTTTTT. Translation: CSVGGVSGQANTGELFF.

This clone was observed a handful of times. The chain employs TRBV30 and TRBJ2-3; a weak D match, TRBD1 (5 bases). V shed 4 bases and J shed 1 base, with 12 bases lying between them. Germline lookup yields CDR1 GTSNPN and CDR2 SVGIG (reference sequence). The CDR3 consists of 14 residues. The CDR3 spells CAWNVLGGTDTQYF. For the CDR3, the DNA is TGTGCCTGGAACGTCTTAGGGGGCACAGATACGCAGTATTTT.

This chain uses TRBV19 with TRBJ2-7; tentative D call: TRBD1 (5 bases). Germline lookup yields CDR1 LNHDA and CDR2 SQIVND (reference sequence). The ends were cut back, 6 bases at V and 8 bases at J, with 20 bases in the middle. The CDR3 sequence is 14 residues long. The CDR3 spells CASRDSRVVGKQYF. The CDR3 nucleotides read TGTGCCAGTAGAGACAGCAGGGTCGTGGGGAAGCAGTACTTC. Combining the CDR3 with reference TRBV19 and TRBJ2-7 gives the whole variable domain DGGITQSPKYLFRKEGQNVTLSCEQNLNHDAMYWYRQDPGQGLRLIYYSQIVNDFQKGDIAEGYSVSREKKESFPLTVTSAQKNPTAFYLCASRDSRVVGKQYFGPGTRLTVT.

V usage is TRBV4-1 and J usage is TRBJ1-5; D ambiguous. Germline CDR1 and CDR2: MGHRA and YSYEKL. Trimming took off 1 base at V and 2 bases at J, with 12 bases between the two ends. The CDR3 is 16 residues long. Here the CDR3 reads CASSQGKGRGNQPQHF. The DNA for the CDR3 is TGCGCCAGCAGCCAAGGGAAAGGGAGAGGCAATCAGCCCCAGCATTTT.

CDR3 in amino acids: CASSPRTSGSSETQYF. The DNA of the CDR3 is TGTGCCAGCAGCCCCCGGACTAGCGGGAGTTCGGAGACCCAGTACTTC. V and J are TRBV7-2 and TRBJ2-5; 13 bases map to TRBD2. CDR1 is SGHTA and CDR2 is FQGNSA in the germline V gene. The CDR3 has 16 residues. V shed 5 bases and J 5 bases; nucleotides not matched to a gene: 8.

The CDR3 sequence is CASSLARETQYF. CDR3 sequence (DNA): TGCGCCAGCAGCTTAGCTCGGGAGACCCAGTACTTC. The chain is built from TRBV5-1 and TRBJ2-5, with unresolved D. The CDR3 is 12 amino acids. Germline CDR1 SGHRS, CDR2 YFSETQ. V shed 2 bases and J shed 5 bases, with 7 bases lying between them.

This clone was counted a few times. The genes are TRBV2 and TRBJ2-1; a possible D gene is TRBD2 (6 bases). V was trimmed by 2 bases and J by 2 bases, leaving 10 bases between them. The CDR3 sequence is 15 residues long. CDR1 and CDR2 from the germline V gene are SNHLY and FYNNEI. The DNA of the CDR3 is TGTGCCAGCAGTGAATTTGGCGGGACCTACAATGAGCAGTTCTTC. Translation gives CASSEFGGTYNEQFF. Variable domain in full (rest from reference TRBV2 and TRBJ2-1): EPEVTQTPSHQVTQMGQEVILRCVPISNHLYFYWYRQILGQKVEFLVSFYNNEISEKSEIFDDQFSVERPDGSNFTLKIRSTKLEDSAMYFCASSEFGGTYNEQFFGPGTRLTVL.

This chain uses TRBV5-1 with TRBJ2-1; D remains unclear. CDR3 length: 13 residues. Germline V lookup: CDR1 SGHRS, CDR2 YFSETQ. V was pared by 2 bases and J by 7 bases, with 10 bases between. CDR3 coding DNA: TGCGCCAGCAGCTTAGTAACAAATAATGAGCAGTTCTTC. Protein product: CASSLVTNNEQFF.

The chain has TRBV28 and TRBJ2-3; 7 positions agree with TRBD2. The V gene end was trimmed by 7 bases and the J gene end by 0 bases; junction bases not matched to a gene: 4. Per germline, CDR1 MDHEN and CDR2 SYDVKM. The CDR3 spans 14 residues. CDR3 in DNA: TGTGCCAGCACGGGGGGAGGGAGCACAGATACGCAGTATTTT. Amino acids: CASTGGGSTDTQYF.

CDR3: CASSPRGGVTNEKLFF. The CDR3 nucleotides are TGTGCCAGCAGCCCTCGGGGGGGGGTAACTAATGAAAAACTGTTTTTT. V and J are TRBV7-8 and TRBJ1-4; tentative D call: TRBD1 (5 bases). V lost 5 bases and J 1 base, leaving 14 bases between the germline ends. Germline lookup yields CDR1 SGHVS and CDR2 FQNEAQ. The CDR3 contains 16 residues.

This chain links TRBV5-1 with TRBJ2-5, with D unclear. This CDR3 has 14 residues. The V gene's germline CDR1 is SGHRS and CDR2 YFSETQ. Trimming left V 4 bases short and J 1 base short, with 11 bases between. CDR3 protein: CASSMVNGQETQYF. The CDR3 DNA reads as TGCGCCAGCAGCATGGTGAACGGCCAAGAGACCCAGTACTTC.

This clone was recorded a few times. The CDR3 DNA is TGCGCCAGCAGCCGCGGGAGTGGGGGGAATGAGCAGTTCTTC. Its protein is CASSRGSGGNEQFF. The chain links TRBV4-1 to TRBJ2-1, with 7 bases identical to TRBD2. The CDR3 is 14 amino acids. The V gene's germline CDR1 is MGHRA and CDR2 YSYEKL. Trimming took 4 bases from V and 7 from J; bases not matched to a gene: 7.